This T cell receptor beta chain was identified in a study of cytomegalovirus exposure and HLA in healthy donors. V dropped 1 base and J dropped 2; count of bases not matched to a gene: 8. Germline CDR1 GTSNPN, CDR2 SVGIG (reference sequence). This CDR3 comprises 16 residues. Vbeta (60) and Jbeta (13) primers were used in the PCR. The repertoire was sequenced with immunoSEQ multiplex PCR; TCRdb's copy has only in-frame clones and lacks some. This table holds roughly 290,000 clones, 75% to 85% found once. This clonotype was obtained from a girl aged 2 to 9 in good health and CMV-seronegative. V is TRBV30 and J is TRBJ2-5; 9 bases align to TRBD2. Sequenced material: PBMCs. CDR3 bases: TGTGCCTGGAGTGGTTTCGGCGGGAGGGAACAAGAGACCCAGTACTTC. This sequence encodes CAWSGFGGREQETQYF. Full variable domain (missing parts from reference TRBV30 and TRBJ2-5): SQTIHQWPATLVQPVGSPLSLECTVEGTSNPNLYWYRQAAGRGLQLLFYSVGIGQISSEVPQNLSASRPQDRQFILSSKKLLLSDSGFYLCAWSGFGGREQETQYFGPGTRLLVL.